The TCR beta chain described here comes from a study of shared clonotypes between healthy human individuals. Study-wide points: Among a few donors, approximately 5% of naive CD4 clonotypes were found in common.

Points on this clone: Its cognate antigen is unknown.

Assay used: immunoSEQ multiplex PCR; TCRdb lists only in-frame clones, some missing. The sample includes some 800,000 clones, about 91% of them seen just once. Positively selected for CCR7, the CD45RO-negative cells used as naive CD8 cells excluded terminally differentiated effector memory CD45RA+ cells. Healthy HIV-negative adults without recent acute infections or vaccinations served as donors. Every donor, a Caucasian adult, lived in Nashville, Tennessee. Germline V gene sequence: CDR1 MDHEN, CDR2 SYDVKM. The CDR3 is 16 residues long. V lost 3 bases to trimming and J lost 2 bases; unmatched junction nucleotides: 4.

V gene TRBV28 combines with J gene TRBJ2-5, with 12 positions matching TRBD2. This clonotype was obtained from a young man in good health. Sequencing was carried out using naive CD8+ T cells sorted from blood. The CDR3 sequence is CASSLRLAGVQETQYF. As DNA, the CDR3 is TGTGCCAGCAGTTTGAGACTAGCGGGGGTACAAGAGACCCAGTACTTC.